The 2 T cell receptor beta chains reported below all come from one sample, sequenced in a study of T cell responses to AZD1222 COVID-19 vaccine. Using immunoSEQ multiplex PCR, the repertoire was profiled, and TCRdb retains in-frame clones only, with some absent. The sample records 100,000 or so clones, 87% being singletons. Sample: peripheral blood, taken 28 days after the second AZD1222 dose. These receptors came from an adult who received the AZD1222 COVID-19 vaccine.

CDR3 sequence: CASSDRNEQYF. The CDR3 DNA reads as TGTGCCAGCAGTGATCGAAACGAGCAGTACTTC. V usage is TRBV2 and J usage is TRBJ2-7; D uncertain. The CDR3 is 11 amino acids. CDR1 and CDR2 from the germline V gene are SNHLY and FYNNEI. Trimming removed 3 bases at V and 5 bases at J, with 5 bases between.

DNA for the CDR3: TGTGCCAGCAGCCAAGAAAGGAATACGCAGTATTTT. Translation: CASSQERNTQYF. J is TRBJ2-3 and V is TRBV14; D unclear. CDR3 length: 12 amino acids. CDR1 and CDR2 from the germline V gene are SGHDN and FVKESK. V was pared by 0 bases and J by 7 bases, with 5 bases between.